A single sample gave rise to the 3 T cell receptor beta chains below, sequenced in a study of shared T cell receptors in the human thymus. Profiling relied on immunoSEQ multiplex PCR, and the TCRdb table lists in-frame clones only, not all of them. The sample carries more than 550,000 clones, more than 75% recorded once. This same sample was also part of a study on human thymus T cells.

Sequencing input: thymocytes. Every receptor here comes from a boy in the first two years of life with a congenital heart defect.

The chain has TRBV2 and TRBJ1-3; TRBD1 agrees at 8 bases. Germline loops: CDR1 SNHLY, CDR2 FYNNEI. Trimming took 6 bases from V and 1 from J; bases not matched to a gene: 8. The CDR3 extends over 16 amino acids. CDR3 region: CASRGPRTGSGNTIYF. In nucleotides, the CDR3 is TGTGCCAGCAGGGGGCCGAGGACAGGGTCTGGAAACACCATATATTTT.

V and J are TRBV29-1 and TRBJ2-7, with D perhaps TRBD1 (6 bases). CDR1 is SQVTM and CDR2 is ANQGSEA in the germline V gene. Trimming removed 4 bases at V and 5 bases at J, with 9 bases between. The CDR3 extends over 11 amino acids. The CDR3 loop is CSVGGQNEQYF. CDR3 in DNA: TGCAGCGTTGGGGGGCAAAACGAGCAGTACTTC.

J is TRBJ2-7 and V is TRBV28, with D perhaps TRBD2 (6 bases). CDR1 and CDR2 from the germline V gene are MDHEN and SYDVKM. The V gene lost 9 bases and the J gene lost 1 base, with 10 bases spanning the gap. The CDR3 contains 12 residues. The CDR3 protein is CASHGGSYEQYF. CDR3 coding DNA: TGTGCCAGTCACGGGGGATCCTACGAGCAGTACTTC.